The rows below give T cell receptor beta chains drawn from one sample of a study of blood T cells in healthy people across ages. TCRdb redid the calling of the 5' RACE reads with MiXCR, one entry per CDR3 protein. Seen here are roughly 1.4 million distinct CDR3 sequences, 59% observed once, and the top ten hold 6.7%. The sequencing sample was made of blood. These receptors originate from a man younger than 35 in good health. CDR3s include the opening cysteine and the closing phenylalanine or tryptophan. Fields, in order: J gene, clone size, D gene, V gene, CDR3 DNA, CDR3 protein. The D gene is left open where the match is weak. Size is stated for part of the rows, as once, few or many counts, or as a class when the clone is expanded.

j_call: TRBJ2-7
clone_size: .
d_call: TRBD2
v_call: TRBV25-1
cdr3_nt: TGTGCCGTATCGACTAGCGGGGTGTACGAGCAGTACTTC
cdr3_aa: CAVSTSGVYEQYF

j_call: TRBJ2-1
clone_size: .
d_call: .
v_call: TRBV5-1
cdr3_nt: TGCGCCAGCAGCTTGGACCGCTCGTACTCCTACAATGAGCAGTTCTTC
cdr3_aa: CASSLDRSYSYNEQFF

j_call: TRBJ2-3
clone_size: .
d_call: .
v_call: TRBV27
cdr3_nt: TGTGCCAGCAGTTTGCCCACAGGAATACCGGGAGATACGCAGTATTTT
cdr3_aa: CASSLPTGIPGDTQYF

j_call: TRBJ2-7
clone_size: .
d_call: .
v_call: TRBV5-1
cdr3_nt: TGCGCCAGCAGCTTAAACCCCAGGGGCGATGAGCAGTACTTC
cdr3_aa: CASSLNPRGDEQYF

j_call: TRBJ2-1
clone_size: many
d_call: .
v_call: TRBV27
cdr3_nt: TGTGCCAGCAGTTTTGAACTAGGGGAGCAGTTCTTC
cdr3_aa: CASSFELGEQFF

j_call: TRBJ2-2
clone_size: .
d_call: .
v_call: TRBV4-1
cdr3_nt: TGCGCCAGCAGCCAAGGTTTTTCGGGGAGCACTCTCACCGGGGAGCTGTTTTTT
cdr3_aa: CASSQGFSGSTLTGELFF

j_call: TRBJ2-7
clone_size: .
d_call: .
v_call: TRBV4-1
cdr3_nt: TGCGCCAGCAGCCAAGGTAATAGACCTTACGAGCAGTACTTC
cdr3_aa: CASSQGNRPYEQYF

j_call: TRBJ1-2
clone_size: few
d_call: TRBD1
v_call: TRBV4-3
cdr3_nt: TGCGCCAGCAGCGTGGGGACCGGGACAGGGCTTGGCTACACCTTC
cdr3_aa: CASSVGTGTGLGYTF

j_call: TRBJ1-1
clone_size: .
d_call: .
v_call: TRBV21-1
cdr3_nt: TGTGCCAGCAGCAAGGAGGGGGGTTCGAGCACTGAAGCTTTCTTT
cdr3_aa: CASSKEGGSSTEAFF

j_call: TRBJ1-2
clone_size: .
d_call: .
v_call: TRBV6-5
cdr3_nt: TGTGCCAGCAGTTACTTCGGGGACTATGGCTACACCTTC
cdr3_aa: CASSYFGDYGYTF

j_call: TRBJ1-2
clone_size: .
d_call: .
v_call: TRBV12-3/TRBV12-4
cdr3_nt: TGTGCCAGCAGCCGCCAAAGGTTGGGGTCTGAAGGCTACACCTTC
cdr3_aa: CASSRQRLGSEGYTF

j_call: TRBJ2-4
clone_size: .
d_call: .
v_call: TRBV4-2
cdr3_nt: TGTGCCAGCAGCCAAGAAGGGGCTCGGGCAGCCAAAAACATTCAGTACTTC
cdr3_aa: CASSQEGARAAKNIQYF

j_call: TRBJ2-5
clone_size: .
d_call: TRBD2
v_call: TRBV6-2/TRBV6-3
cdr3_nt: TGTGCCAGCAGCCGCGGACTAGCGGGGACAATTCAAGAGACCCAGTACTTC
cdr3_aa: CASSRGLAGTIQETQYF

j_call: TRBJ2-5
clone_size: .
d_call: TRBD2
v_call: TRBV12-3/TRBV12-4
cdr3_nt: TGTGCCAGCAGTTTAGAGACTAGCGGGGGGGTACAAGAGACCCAGTACTTC
cdr3_aa: CASSLETSGGVQETQYF

j_call: TRBJ1-5
clone_size: .
d_call: .
v_call: TRBV21-1
cdr3_nt: TGTGCCAGCAGCAAAGCGCTCGGCGGAGGGGGTATCGATCAGCCCCAGCATTTT
cdr3_aa: CASSKALGGGGIDQPQHF

j_call: TRBJ1-4
clone_size: .
d_call: TRBD1
v_call: TRBV2
cdr3_nt: TGTGCCAGTTGGACAGGATCGAATGAAAAACCGTTTTTT
cdr3_aa: CASWTGSNEKPFF

j_call: TRBJ2-1
clone_size: few
d_call: .
v_call: TRBV29-1
cdr3_nt: TGCAGCGTGAACCCCGGGAGTTCCTCCTACAATGAGCAGTTCTTC
cdr3_aa: CSVNPGSSSYNEQFF

j_call: TRBJ1-1
clone_size: .
d_call: .
v_call: TRBV28
cdr3_nt: TGTGCCAGCAGCCTCCGAGTGAGGGGAGAAGTAGCTTTCTTT
cdr3_aa: CASSLRVRGEVAFF

j_call: TRBJ2-1
clone_size: .
d_call: TRBD2
v_call: TRBV29-1
cdr3_nt: TGCAGCGTTGAATGGTGGACTGGACACACTAGCGACAATGAGCAGTTCTTC
cdr3_aa: CSVEWWTGHTSDNEQFF

j_call: TRBJ1-1
clone_size: .
d_call: .
v_call: TRBV10-3
cdr3_nt: TGTGCCATCAGGGATGTAGAGAACACTGAAGCTTTCTTT
cdr3_aa: CAIRDVENTEAFF

j_call: TRBJ2-4
clone_size: .
d_call: .
v_call: TRBV20-1
cdr3_nt: TGCAGTGCTCCCTTGCGCGGAAACATTCAGTACTTC
cdr3_aa: CSAPLRGNIQYF

j_call: TRBJ1-5
clone_size: few
d_call: .
v_call: TRBV29-1
cdr3_nt: TGCAGCGTTATAGTAGGTGATGGCAATCAGCCCCAGCATTTT
cdr3_aa: CSVIVGDGNQPQHF

j_call: TRBJ2-7
clone_size: .
d_call: .
v_call: TRBV29-1
cdr3_nt: TGCAGCGTTGAAGGCCTTGAGAGCAGCTCCTACGAGCAGTACTTC
cdr3_aa: CSVEGLESSSYEQYF

j_call: TRBJ2-5
clone_size: .
d_call: TRBD2
v_call: TRBV6-2/TRBV6-3
cdr3_nt: TGTGCCAGCAGTAGAGGGACGACTAGCATAGAGACCCAGTACTTC
cdr3_aa: CASSRGTTSIETQYF

j_call: TRBJ2-1
clone_size: few
d_call: .
v_call: TRBV5-1
cdr3_nt: TGCGCCAGCAGCTTGGCCGGGATCGGACAAGATGAGCAGTTCTTC
cdr3_aa: CASSLAGIGQDEQFF

j_call: TRBJ1-2
clone_size: few
d_call: .
v_call: TRBV20-1
cdr3_nt: TGCAGTGCTAGAGATGGGCAGGATAACTATGGCTACACCTTC
cdr3_aa: CSARDGQDNYGYTF

j_call: TRBJ1-2
clone_size: few
d_call: .
v_call: TRBV29-1
cdr3_nt: TGCAGCGTTGAAGAGGTCGATCCCCTATATGGCTACACCTTC
cdr3_aa: CSVEEVDPLYGYTF

j_call: TRBJ2-1
clone_size: .
d_call: .
v_call: TRBV14
cdr3_nt: TGTGCCTGCAGCCAATCCTACGGGGGCCAGGGGCAGTTCTTC
cdr3_aa: CACSQSYGGQGQFF

j_call: TRBJ2-7
clone_size: many
d_call: .
v_call: TRBV7-9
cdr3_nt: TGTGCCAGCAGTCTCGCTGACGAGCAGTACTTC
cdr3_aa: CASSLADEQYF

j_call: TRBJ2-7
clone_size: .
d_call: .
v_call: TRBV3-1
cdr3_nt: TGTGCTAGCAGCCAAGCCCCGTGGGACTACGAGCAGTACTTC
cdr3_aa: CASSQAPWDYEQYF

j_call: TRBJ2-1
clone_size: .
d_call: .
v_call: TRBV7-2
cdr3_nt: TGTGCCAGCAGCTCTAGCCTTGCTTCCTACAATGAGCAGTTCTTC
cdr3_aa: CASSSSLASYNEQFF

j_call: TRBJ1-4
clone_size: few
d_call: .
v_call: TRBV14
cdr3_nt: TGTGCCAGCAGCCCAGAGCGCAGGGCGACAGAAAAACTGTTTTTT
cdr3_aa: CASSPERRATEKLFF

j_call: TRBJ2-1
clone_size: .
d_call: .
v_call: TRBV6-2/TRBV6-3
cdr3_nt: TGTGCCAGCGGGTGGGGTGGTGAGCAGTTCTTC
cdr3_aa: CASGWGGEQFF

j_call: TRBJ2-1
clone_size: .
d_call: .
v_call: TRBV11-2
cdr3_nt: TGTGCCAGCAGCCAAACGGCTAGCGAGTACTACAATGAGCAGTTCTTC
cdr3_aa: CASSQTASEYYNEQFF

j_call: TRBJ1-6
clone_size: .
d_call: TRBD1
v_call: TRBV20-1
cdr3_nt: TGCAGTGCCGCGGACAGGCAGGGAAGTTTGGGTAATTCACCCCTCCACTTT
cdr3_aa: CSAADRQGSLGNSPLHF

j_call: TRBJ2-1
clone_size: .
d_call: TRBD2
v_call: TRBV24-1
cdr3_nt: TGTGCCACCAGTGATCGTTCTACTAGCGGGAGTTTCAATGAGCAGTTCTTC
cdr3_aa: CATSDRSTSGSFNEQFF

j_call: TRBJ2-7
clone_size: many
d_call: .
v_call: TRBV7-2
cdr3_nt: TGTGCCAGCAGCTTAGCACCGGGGGGCAGGGGATTCTACGAGCAGTACTTC
cdr3_aa: CASSLAPGGRGFYEQYF

j_call: TRBJ2-1
clone_size: .
d_call: .
v_call: TRBV27
cdr3_nt: TGTGCCAGCAGTCCTCCGGGACCAGCCTACAATGAGCAGTTCTTC
cdr3_aa: CASSPPGPAYNEQFF

j_call: TRBJ2-1
clone_size: once
d_call: .
v_call: TRBV7-9
cdr3_nt: TGTGCCAGCAGCGTCACCGTGGAGGGCAATGAGCAGTTCTTC
cdr3_aa: CASSVTVEGNEQFF

j_call: TRBJ2-4
clone_size: .
d_call: .
v_call: TRBV10-3
cdr3_nt: TGTGCCATCAGTGGAGTGGGGAAAGGGGGAGAGCAGTACTTC
cdr3_aa: CAISGVGKGGEQYF

j_call: TRBJ1-2
clone_size: .
d_call: TRBD1
v_call: TRBV10-3
cdr3_nt: TGTGCCATCACCCCCGACAGGGAAGTATATGGCTACACCTTC
cdr3_aa: CAITPDREVYGYTF

j_call: TRBJ2-7
clone_size: .
d_call: .
v_call: TRBV30
cdr3_nt: TGTGCCTGGGGCCCGGATAGGGGAAACTACGAGCAGTACTTC
cdr3_aa: CAWGPDRGNYEQYF

j_call: TRBJ1-2
clone_size: .
d_call: .
v_call: TRBV25-1
cdr3_nt: TGTGCCAGCAGTGAACGGGGGGCGAGAGGCTACACCTTC
cdr3_aa: CASSERGARGYTF

j_call: TRBJ2-5
clone_size: .
d_call: .
v_call: TRBV7-9
cdr3_nt: TGTGCCAGCAGCTTAATTCCTCTGCAAGAGACCCAGTACTTC
cdr3_aa: CASSLIPLQETQYF

j_call: TRBJ1-5
clone_size: .
d_call: .
v_call: TRBV12-3/TRBV12-4
cdr3_nt: TGTGCCAGCAGTTTTTTTGCGGAATTGGGCAATCAGCCCCAGCATTTT
cdr3_aa: CASSFFAELGNQPQHF

j_call: TRBJ2-7
clone_size: few
d_call: TRBD2
v_call: TRBV29-1
cdr3_nt: TGCAGCGGGGGGGGGAGGAACGAGCAGTACTTC
cdr3_aa: CSGGGRNEQYF

j_call: TRBJ2-2
clone_size: .
d_call: .
v_call: TRBV5-1
cdr3_nt: TGCGCCAGCAGGAGGGAGGAAAGGACCGGGGAGCTGTTTTTT
cdr3_aa: CASRREERTGELFF

j_call: TRBJ2-7
clone_size: few
d_call: .
v_call: TRBV5-1
cdr3_nt: TGCGCCAGCAACCCCCGGTGCTTGAAATTTTTCTTGGGCTACGAGCAGTACTTC
cdr3_aa: CASNPRCLKFFLGYEQYF

j_call: TRBJ1-5
clone_size: .
d_call: TRBD1
v_call: TRBV12-3/TRBV12-4
cdr3_nt: TGTGCCAGCATCACACAGGGGGCGGAACAGCCCCAGCATTTT
cdr3_aa: CASITQGAEQPQHF

j_call: TRBJ2-7
clone_size: .
d_call: .
v_call: TRBV5-1
cdr3_nt: TGCGCCAGCAGCTTGGGGGACGGGAATTACGACGAGCAGTACTTC
cdr3_aa: CASSLGDGNYDEQYF

j_call: TRBJ2-7
clone_size: few
d_call: .
v_call: TRBV25-1
cdr3_nt: TGTGCCAGCATGAGTAGCGAGTCCTACGAGCAGTACTTC
cdr3_aa: CASMSSESYEQYF